Listed here are 2 T cell receptor beta chains from one sample, sequenced in a study of cytomegalovirus exposure and HLA in healthy donors. Use of 60 Vbeta and 13 Jbeta primers characterized the PCR. TCRdb keeps only in-frame clones here, not all; method: immunoSEQ multiplex PCR. The top ten clones hold 9.5% to 13% of a sample with under 250,000 clones, about 83% of them seen once. The sample consisted of PBMCs. Source of these receptors: a woman in her forties or fifties in good health and CMV-seropositive.

For the CDR3, the DNA is TGTGCCAGCAGCTTAACAGGGCAGGATGAAAAACTGTTTTTT. This sequence encodes CASSLTGQDEKLFF. The rearrangement joins TRBV7-2 to TRBJ1-4, with a possible D match to TRBD1 (6 bases). CDR1 and CDR2 (germline): SGHTA, FQGNSA. Trimming pared 2 bases from V and 6 bases from J, leaving 10 bases between. The CDR3 runs 14 residues.

The rearrangement links TRBV7-8 to TRBJ1-5; TRBD1 matches 8 bases. Looked up from germline, CDR1 is SGHVS and CDR2 is FQNEAQ. This CDR3 region has 16 residues. J lost 5 bases, V lost 3 bases, and 9 bases had no gene match. The CDR3 here is CASSLRQGAFDQPQHF. Here the CDR3 DNA reads TGTGCCAGCAGCTTGCGGCAGGGGGCTTTCGATCAGCCCCAGCATTTT.